This T cell receptor (beta chain) was found in a study of blood T cells in healthy people across ages. With V trimmed by 6 bases and J by 2 bases, 8 bases remained unmatched. Germline CDR1 is MRHNA and CDR2 is SNTAGT. The CDR3 extends over 16 amino acids. The authors ran a second PCR of 7 to 11 cycles using a sample-barcoded 5' primer and a J-beta primer mix. TCRdb reprocessed the 5' RACE reads via MiXCR and lists one record per CDR3 protein. This sample has some 1.5 million distinct CDR3 sequences, with approximately 30% found just once. The sequence derives from a woman aged 25-40 years in good health. Sequences were obtained from blood. This rearrangement joins TRBV6-4 to TRBJ2-3; 10 nucleotides align to TRBD2. The CDR3 spells CASSTTSGTITDTQYF. The CDR3, as DNA: TGTGCCAGCAGCACAACTAGCGGGACCATCACAGATACGCAGTATTTT.